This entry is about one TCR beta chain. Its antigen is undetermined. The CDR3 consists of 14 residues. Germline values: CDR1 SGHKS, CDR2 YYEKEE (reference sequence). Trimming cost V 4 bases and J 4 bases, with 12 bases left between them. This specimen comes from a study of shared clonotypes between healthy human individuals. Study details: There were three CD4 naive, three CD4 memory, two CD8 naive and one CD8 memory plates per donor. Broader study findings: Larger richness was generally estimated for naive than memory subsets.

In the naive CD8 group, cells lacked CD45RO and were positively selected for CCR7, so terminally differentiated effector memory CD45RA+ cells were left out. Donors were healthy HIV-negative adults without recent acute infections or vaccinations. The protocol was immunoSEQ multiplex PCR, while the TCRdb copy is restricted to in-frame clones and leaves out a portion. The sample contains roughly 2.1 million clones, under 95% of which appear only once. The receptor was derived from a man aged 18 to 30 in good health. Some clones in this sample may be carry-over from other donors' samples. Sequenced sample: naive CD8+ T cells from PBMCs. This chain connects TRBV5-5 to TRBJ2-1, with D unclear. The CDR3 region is CASSPGDPYNEQFF. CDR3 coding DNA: TGTGCCAGCAGCCCAGGCGACCCGTACAATGAGCAGTTCTTC. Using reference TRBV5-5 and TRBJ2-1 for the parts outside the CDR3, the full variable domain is DAGVTQSPTHLIKTRGQQVTLRCSPISGHKSVSWYQQVLGQGPQFIFQYYEKEERGRGNFPDRFSARQFPNYSSELNVNALLLGDSALYLCASSPGDPYNEQFFGPGTRLTVL.